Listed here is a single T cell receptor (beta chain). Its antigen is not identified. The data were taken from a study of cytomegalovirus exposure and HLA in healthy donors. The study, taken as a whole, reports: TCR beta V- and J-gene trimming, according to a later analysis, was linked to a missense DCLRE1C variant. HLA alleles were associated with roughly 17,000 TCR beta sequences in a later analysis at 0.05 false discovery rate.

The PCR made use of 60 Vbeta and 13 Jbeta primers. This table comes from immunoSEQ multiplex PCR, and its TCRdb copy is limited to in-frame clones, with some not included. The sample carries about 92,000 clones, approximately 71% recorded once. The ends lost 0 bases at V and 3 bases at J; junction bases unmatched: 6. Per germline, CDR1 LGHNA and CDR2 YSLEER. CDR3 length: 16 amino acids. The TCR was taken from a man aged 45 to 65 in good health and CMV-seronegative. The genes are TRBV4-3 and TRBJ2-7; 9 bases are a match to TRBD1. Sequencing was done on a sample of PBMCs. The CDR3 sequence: CASSQEYGTGSYEQYF. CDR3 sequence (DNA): TGCGCCAGCAGCCAAGAGTACGGGACAGGGAGCTACGAGCAGTACTTC.